This paragraph covers one T cell receptor beta chain sequence. Its antigen is unknown. This specimen comes from a study of cytomegalovirus exposure and HLA in healthy donors. Across the whole study: Among the 370 or so donors who were genotyped, 70% to 90% fell in the genetic ancestry cluster that is associated with self-reported Caucasian donors.

Study-wide findings and caveats: Cytomegalovirus-associated TCR beta chains were listed, numbering more than 150.

The primer mix had 60 Vbeta and 13 Jbeta primers. In the source study's methods: Roughly 10 million shared chains were among the 80 million or so unique TCR beta chains that a later analysis counted. Repertoires were generated with immunoSEQ multiplex PCR, while TCRdb's copy carries only in-frame clones and drops some. Clone size and the V and J calls come from that table; the DNA yielded D and trimming. The sample lists about 120,000 clones; about 76% were seen once. The CDR3 is 14 amino acids. The V gene end was trimmed by 4 bases and the J gene end by 5 bases; junction bases not matched to a gene: 7. The germline V gene encodes CDR1 SGHRS and CDR2 YFSETQ.

The clonotype originates from a woman aged 40 to 49 in good health and CMV-seropositive. The gene calls are TRBV5-1 and TRBJ1-1, with 8 bases matching TRBD1. Sequencing was carried out using PBMCs. The CDR3 protein is CASSITGGVTEAFF. In nucleotides, the CDR3 is TGCGCCAGCAGCATCACAGGGGGAGTGACTGAAGCTTTCTTT. The variable domain in full, completed from reference TRBV5-1 and TRBJ1-1, reads KAGVTQTPRYLIKTRGQQVTLSCSPISGHRSVSWYQQTPGQGLQFLFEYFSETQRNKGNFPGRFSGRQFSNSRSEMNVSTLELGDSALYLCASSITGGVTEAFFGQGTRLTVV.